The 10 T cell receptor beta chains in this list originate from one sample, sequenced in a study of cytomegalovirus exposure and HLA in healthy donors (TCRdb year 2017). Library construction relied on the immunoSEQ multiplex PCR assay. For the multiplex PCR, a mixture combining 60 forward primers for TCR Vbeta segments and 13 reverse primers for TCR Jbeta segments was used. This is the immuneACCESS table as TCRdb keeps it, with only in-frame sequences that have V and J called. A part of the clones is gone; compared with another copy, unresolved V genes explain less than half, and the rest is unexplained. The sample yields approximately 190,000 clones; approximately 78% were counted once. Over 5% of the sample is in the top ten clones. Sequenced input: PBMCs. All receptors derive from a woman aged 45-65 years in good health and CMV-seropositive.

The chain joins TRBV19 to TRBJ2-5; D uncertain. V dropped 4 bases and J dropped 5 bases, with 11 bases sitting between them. The V gene's germline CDR1 is LNHDA and CDR2 SQIVND (reference sequence). This CDR3 contains 13 residues. The chain's CDR3 is CASSSQATETQYF. The CDR3 DNA follows: TGTGCCAGTAGTAGTCAGGCTACGGAGACCCAGTACTTC.

This clone came up a few times. This chain links TRBV28 with TRBJ2-7; TRBD1 matches 10 bases. CDR1 and CDR2 from the germline V gene are MDHEN and SYDVKM. J gave up 6 bases and V 9 bases, and 8 bases lay outside the gene matches. This CDR3 region has 13 residues. The CDR3: CASVLGQGGEQYF. The DNA for the CDR3 is TGTGCCAGTGTCCTAGGACAGGGGGGCGAGCAGTACTTC.

This chain uses TRBV27 with TRBJ1-2; 10 bases match TRBD1. The CDR3 length is 13 residues. The V gene's germline CDR1 is MNHEY and CDR2 SMNVEV (reference sequence). Trimming at V came to 6 bases and at J to 8 bases, leaving 6 bases not matched to a gene. CDR3 in DNA: TGTGCCAGCAGACGGACAGGGGGTGACGGCTACACCTTC. Translated, it gives CASRRTGGDGYTF.

The chain carries TRBV28 and TRBJ2-1; TRBD2 aligns across 7 bases. Germline CDR1 reads MDHEN; CDR2 reads SYDVKM. The CDR3 has 16 amino acids. V was pared by 5 bases and J by 4 bases, with 11 bases of the junction left unmatched. The CDR3 here is CASSGVHGLGYNEQFF. In DNA form, the CDR3 reads TGTGCCAGCAGTGGGGTTCATGGACTAGGTTACAATGAGCAGTTCTTC.

This clone was observed a handful of times. Mismatch with germline at one junction end may stem from a read error. V is TRBV7-9 and J is TRBJ2-6, with D possibly being TRBD1 (5 bases). The CDR3 has 14 amino acids. Germline V lookup: CDR1 SEHNR, CDR2 FQNEAQ (reference sequence). The CDR3 DNA reads TGTGCCAGCCAACACCTCTTAGGGGCCAACGGCCTGACTTTC. The encoded protein is CASQHLLGANGLTF.

V gene TRBV2 combines with J gene TRBJ2-7; D is uncertain. Germline V CDR1 and CDR2: SNHLY, FYNNEI. Trimming removed 6 bases from V and 3 bases from J, with 9 bases in between. The CDR3 sequence is 12 residues long. The CDR3 DNA sequence: TGTGCCAGCAGCCAGGATGACTACGAGCAGTACTTC. Encoded protein: CASSQDDYEQYF.

The rearrangement uses TRBV19 and TRBJ1-1; D may be TRBD1 (5 bases). CDR1 and CDR2 (germline): LNHDA, SQIVND (reference sequence). The V and J ends lost 6 bases and 6 bases respectively, with 8 bases between them. CDR3 length: 11 residues. In DNA, the CDR3 is TGTGCCAGTAGGGAAGGGGCTGAAGCTTTCTTT. Encoded protein: CASREGAEAFF.

This chain connects TRBV5-5 to TRBJ2-5, with 8 nucleotides matching TRBD2. The V segment lost 1 base and the J segment 5 bases; nucleotides outside the gene matches: 19. Germline lookup yields CDR1 SGHKS and CDR2 YYEKEE (reference sequence). The CDR3 is made up of 19 amino acids. The DNA for the CDR3 is TGTGCCAGCAGCTTGTCGGTGGCGGGGGGACGGGGCGGACAGGAGACCCAGTACTTC. Translating gives CASSLSVAGGRGGQETQYF.

V usage is TRBV20-1 and J usage is TRBJ1-2; D not certain. The germline V and J ends were trimmed by 0 bases and 7 bases, with 6 bases remaining between them. The germline CDR1 and CDR2 sequences are DFQATT and SNEGSKA (reference sequence). The CDR3 contains 11 residues. Written as DNA, the CDR3 is TGCAGTGCTAGAGATCAGCGTGGCTACACCTTC. Translation gives CSARDQRGYTF.

Worth noting for this clone: Sequence at one end of the junction differs from germline and may be a read error. J is TRBJ1-1 and V is TRBV7-9, with D possibly matching TRBD1 (6 bases). Germline CDR1 SEHNR, CDR2 FQNEAQ (reference sequence). This CDR3 is 18 amino acids long. CDR3 amino acids: CSSSLGGGRGIGGTEAFF. The CDR3 DNA is TGTTCCAGCAGCTTAGGGGGGGGAAGGGGGATCGGAGGCACTGAAGCTTTCTTT.